Here is one TCR beta chain with its context. The antigen remains unidentified. This specimen belongs to a study of cytomegalovirus exposure and HLA in healthy donors. Study-level background: Unique TCRs from HLA-typed donors, roughly 87 million of them, were held in an early data release.

Study conclusions and caveats: Usually a TCR sequence was rare, but some public TCRs were found in many donors.

A multiplex PCR was run with 60 Vbeta primers and 13 Jbeta primers. Profiling relied on immunoSEQ multiplex PCR, and the TCRdb table lists in-frame clones only, not all of them. The sample contains some 160,000 clones, approximately 78% of which appear only once. The CDR3 covers 13 residues. CDR1 MNHEY and CDR2 SMNVEV come from the germline V gene (reference sequence). Deletions cut 0 bases from V and 14 bases from J, with 11 bases between. This clonotype was sampled from a woman in her 40s in good health and CMV-seropositive. The chain has TRBV27 and TRBJ1-6, with D possibly matching TRBD1 (6 bases). Sequenced input: PBMCs. DNA of the CDR3: TGTGCCAGCAGTTTATCTTTGGGGGCGACCCTCCACTTT. This translates into CASSLSLGATLHF.